The 15 T cell receptor beta chains reported below all come from one sample, sequenced in a study of T cells in Graves' hyperthyroidism and ophthalmopathy (dated by TCRdb to the late 2010s). Libraries came from multiplex PCR. Sequencing instrument: Illumina HiSeq 2000. Amplification of TCR beta CDR3 regions was carried out from RNA transcripts. The TCR CDR3 was subjected to a first round of RT-PCR using the HTBI primer set and the Qiagen OneStep RT-PCR kit. The public reads were run again by TCRdb, first through fastp at Q25 and then through MiXCR, and only productive beta chains were kept. For every CDR3 protein sequence, its rows merge into one entry that carries the most common genes and DNA. The sample table shows 350,000 to 450,000 distinct CDR3 sequences, and approximately 13% are seen once. Of the sample, roughly 11% is held by the ten largest clones. Sequenced: blood. The receptors originated from a woman aged 60-70 years with Graves' hyperthyroidism.

Many counts were recorded for this clonotype. The chain combines TRBV12-3 or TRBV12-4 with TRBJ2-2; D perhaps matches TRBD2 (7 bases). The CDR3 runs 14 residues. Between the trimmed V and J ends, which lost 6 bases and 4 bases, there was a span of 12 bases. CDR3 sequence: CASRGGGGTGELFF. The CDR3, as DNA: TGTGCCAGCAGAGGGGGGGGGGGCACCGGGGAGCTGTTTTTT.

The CDR3 nucleotides are TGTGCCAGCAGCTCCGGGACAGGGGGCTATGAGCAGTTCTTC. Protein sequence: CASSSGTGGYEQFF. This chain uses TRBV9 with TRBJ2-1; the match to TRBD1 covers 12 bases. The V segment lost 4 bases and the J segment 8 bases; nucleotides outside the gene matches: 4. The CDR3 has 14 residues. Germline loops: CDR1 SGDLS, CDR2 YYNGEE.

In its sample, this clonotype was seen many times. CDR3 nucleotide sequence: TGCGCCAGCAGCTTGGCCCCCGCCGGACAGGGGGGCGAGCAGTACTTC. Amino acid sequence: CASSLAPAGQGGEQYF. The genes are TRBV5-1 and TRBJ2-7; 10 bases agree with TRBD1. Germline assignment: CDR1 SGHRS and CDR2 YFSETQ. Unmatched junction bases numbered 9, after V lost 0 bases and J lost 6 bases. The length of the CDR3 is 16 residues.

The chain carries TRBV18 and TRBJ2-1, with D possibly matching TRBD1 (6 bases). Germline values: CDR1 KGHSH, CDR2 LQKENI. CDR3 length: 15 residues. V was pared by 3 bases and J by 9 bases, with 18 bases between. This CDR3 is CASSPSTGSAGEQFF. The DNA of the CDR3 is TGTGCCAGCTCACCGAGTACAGGGTCGGCAGGTGAGCAGTTCTTC. The full variable domain, rest sourced from reference TRBV18 and TRBJ2-1, is NAGVMQNPRHLVRRRGQEARLRCSPMKGHSHVYWYRQLPEEGLKFMVYLQKENIIDESGMPKERFSAEFPKEGPSILRIQQVVRGDSAAYFCASSPSTGSAGEQFFGPGTRLTVL.

The table lists this clonotype with many counts. V and J are TRBV19 and TRBJ2-3, with D perhaps matching TRBD2 (7 bases). There are 15 residues in the CDR3. Trimming cost V 3 bases and J 5 bases, with 15 bases left between them. CDR1 and CDR2 from the germline V gene are LNHDA and SQIVND (reference sequence). This CDR3 reads CASSMWGGGGDTQYF. In DNA, the CDR3 is TGTGCCAGTAGTATGTGGGGGGGCGGTGGAGATACGCAGTATTTT.

V usage is TRBV6-5 and J usage is TRBJ2-5; D is tentatively TRBD1 or TRBD2 (6 bases each). The germline V and J ends were trimmed by 2 bases and 4 bases, with 11 bases remaining between them. Germline assignment: CDR1 MNHEY and CDR2 SVGAGI. CDR3 length: 14 amino acids. CDR3 amino acids: CASSYRGGRETQYF. The DNA for the CDR3 is TGTGCCAGCAGTTACCGTGGGGGGCGAGAGACCCAGTACTTC.

This clonotype was detected many times. This chain uses TRBV18 with TRBJ2-3, with D uncertain. Trimming removed 2 bases at V and 4 bases at J, with 4 bases between. The CDR3 is made up of 12 amino acids. Germline lookup yields CDR1 KGHSH and CDR2 LQKENI. This CDR3 reads CASSPKADTQYF. CDR3 DNA: TGTGCCAGCTCACCAAAGGCAGATACGCAGTATTTT.

The chain links TRBV10-3 to TRBJ1-1; 10 bases line up with TRBD1. The CDR3 totals 14 residues. V lost 7 bases and J lost 1; bases outside the gene matches: 3. CDR1 ENHRY and CDR2 SYGVKD come from the germline V gene. Here the CDR3 reads CAIKRTGGNTEAFF. The CDR3 DNA follows: TGTGCCATCAAGAGGACAGGGGGGAACACTGAAGCTTTCTTT.

The chain combines TRBV3-1 with TRBJ2-5; the match to TRBD2 covers 8 bases. CDR1 LGHDT and CDR2 YNNKEL come from the germline V gene (reference sequence). The CDR3 covers 17 residues. The J segment lost 4 bases and the V segment lost 2 bases, leaving 12 bases of the junction unmatched. Written as DNA, the CDR3 is TGTGCCAGCAGCCAAAGTGTGAGCGGGAGCGTTCGAGAGACCCAGTACTTC. It is translated as CASSQSVSGSVRETQYF.

For the CDR3, the DNA is TGCGCCAGCAGCTTAGCGGATTCAAACAATGAGCAGTTCTTC. Translating gives CASSLADSNNEQFF. V gene TRBV5-1 combines with J gene TRBJ2-1, with a weak D call TRBD2 (5 bases). The CDR3 loop spans 14 amino acids. Trimming cost V 2 bases and J 5 bases, with 11 bases left between them. Germline-derived CDR1 and CDR2 are SGHRS and YFSETQ.

The chain joins TRBV24-1 to TRBJ1-2; D call uncertain. The CDR3 contains 13 residues. Germline V lookup: CDR1 KGHDR, CDR2 SFDVKD. Trimming stripped 9 bases from V and 2 bases from J, with 12 bases between. The CDR3 loop is CATSYAPNYGYTF. As DNA, the CDR3 is TGTGCCACCTCCTACGCACCGAACTATGGCTACACCTTC.

In its sample, this clonotype was seen a few times. This chain links TRBV19 with TRBJ1-1, with D uncertain. Trimming left V 2 bases short and J 0 bases short, with 7 bases between. CDR1 is LNHDA, CDR2 SQIVND, per germline (reference sequence). The length of the CDR3 is 14 residues. In DNA form, the CDR3 reads TGTGCCAGTAGTATAACGATTTTGAACACTGAAGCTTTCTTT. Protein product: CASSITILNTEAFF.

This clonotype has at least ten counts. This chain joins TRBV6-2 or TRBV6-3 and TRBJ2-7; D remains ambiguous. V was pared by 8 bases and J by 0 bases, with 8 bases between. Per germline, CDR1 MNHEY and CDR2 SVGEGT. This CDR3 has 12 amino acids. CDR3 in DNA: TGTGCCAGCGCGACCAGCTCCTACGAGCAGTACTTC. This codes for CASATSSYEQYF.

V is TRBV12-3 or TRBV12-4 and J is TRBJ2-6; perhaps TRBD1 as D (6 bases). V shed 5 bases and J shed 4 bases, with 9 bases lying between them. The CDR3 is 14 amino acids. This chain's CDR3 is CASSDRRGANVLTF. The CDR3 DNA reads TGTGCCAGCAGTGACAGGAGGGGGGCCAACGTCCTGACTTTC.

In this sample, this clonotype turned up a few times. This chain connects TRBV28 to TRBJ1-4; TRBD1 aligns across 11 bases. Germline V gene sequence: CDR1 MDHEN, CDR2 SYDVKM. The CDR3 loop spans 16 amino acids. J was trimmed by 7 bases and V by 6 bases; bases with no gene match: 10. In DNA, the CDR3 is TGTGCCAGCAGGCCCGAAGGACAGGGGGCTCGTGAAAAACTGTTTTTT. This codes for CASRPEGQGAREKLFF.